This TCR beta chain is from a study of CD4 and CD8 cells across lung adenocarcinoma regions. Localized lung adenocarcinoma, a non-small cell lung cancer, affected the donors. MiXCR, run by TCRdb on the PCR reads, gives a single entry per CDR3 protein. The sample comprises 16,000 or so distinct CDR3 sequences, approximately 50% of which are singletons, and about 30% rests with the top ten. This clonotype occurred many times. CDR3 length equals 18 residues. The V gene's germline CDR1 is LGHNA and CDR2 YNFKEQ. The V gene end was trimmed by 0 bases and the J gene end by 2 bases; junction bases not matched to a gene: 9.

The receptor was isolated from a female donor with lung adenocarcinoma. The CD4 and CD8 labels of this study may be unreliable. Sequenced material: CD8+ T cells from the center of a lung tumor. The chain has TRBV4-2 and TRBJ2-5, with 10 bases identical to TRBD2. DNA of the CDR3: TGTGCCAGCAGCCAAGATCTTAGCGGGGGGCCCCGACAAGAGACCCAGTACTTC. It is translated as CASSQDLSGGPRQETQYF.